The 14 T cell receptor beta chains presented below share a single source sample, sequenced in a study of beta chain features in type 1 diabetes. General study points: TCRB CDR3 length was moderately but significantly reduced in all four CD4+ subsets of Type 1 diabetes patients.

Their specific antigens are unknown. Expressed TCRB transcripts got sequenced, as all isolated RNA was reverse transcribed. Produced via immunoSEQ multiplex PCR; TCRdb's table is partial and in-frame only. The sample lists about 660,000 clones, about an eighth occurring once. What was sequenced was naive CD4+ T cells from blood. These TCRs come from a man aged 18 to 29 with type 1 diabetes.

This clone was counted only a few times. The chain links TRBV7-2 to TRBJ1-2, with D unresolved. This CDR3 has 13 residues. Germline lookup yields CDR1 SGHTA and CDR2 FQGNSA. The V gene lost 2 bases and the J gene lost 8 bases, with 12 bases spanning the gap. The CDR3 bases are TGTGCCAGCAGCTTAAAACGGCCGGAGGGCTACACCTTC. This gives the protein CASSLKRPEGYTF. Combining the CDR3 with reference TRBV7-2 and TRBJ1-2 gives the whole variable domain GAGVSQSPSNKVTEKGKDVELRCDPISGHTALYWYRQSLGQGLEFLIYFQGNSAPDKSGLPSDRFSAERTGGSVSTLTIQRTQQEDSAVYLCASSLKRPEGYTFGSGTRLTVV.

The chain joins TRBV27 to TRBJ1-4, with D hard to call. The germline V gene has CDR1 MNHEY and CDR2 SMNVEV (reference sequence). The CDR3 length is 12 residues. Between the trimmed V and J ends, which lost 8 bases and 8 bases, there was a span of 12 bases. CDR3 residues: CASRPSGEKLFF. The CDR3 DNA reads as TGTGCCAGCCGCCCATCCGGGGAAAAACTGTTTTTT.

V usage is TRBV7-9 and J usage is TRBJ1-3; D remains ambiguous. Trimming left V 3 bases short and J 8 bases short, with 8 bases between. The CDR3 extends over 12 amino acids. CDR1 is SEHNR, CDR2 FQNEAQ, per germline (reference sequence). This CDR3 is CASSLKLHTIYF. CDR3 nucleotide sequence: TGTGCCAGCAGCTTGAAACTCCACACCATATATTTT.

The V and J genes are TRBV7-9 and TRBJ2-1; 11 bases fit TRBD2. The CDR3 has 15 residues. CDR1 is SEHNR, CDR2 FQNEAQ, per germline (reference sequence). V lost 5 bases and J lost 6; bases outside the gene matches: 6. CDR3 bases: TGTGCCAGCAGCGAAACTAGCGGGAGTAGCAATGAGCAGTTCTTC. Its translation: CASSETSGSSNEQFF.

V gene TRBV7-3 combines with J gene TRBJ2-1, with 8 bases identical to TRBD2. V dropped 4 bases and J dropped 5; count of bases not matched to a gene: 7. From germline, CDR1 is SGHTA and CDR2 FQGTGA. The CDR3 contains 15 residues. In DNA, the CDR3 is TGTGCCAGCAGCTCCCAGGGACTAGTCAACAATGAGCAGTTCTTC. Its translation: CASSSQGLVNNEQFF.

The sample holds a few counts of this clone. The chain links TRBV4-3 to TRBJ1-1; D might be TRBD1 (6 bases). Germline V gene sequence: CDR1 LGHNA, CDR2 YSLEER. The CDR3 contains 13 residues. V was shortened by 4 bases and J by 5 bases, with 11 bases between the two germline ends. The CDR3, as DNA: TGCGCCAGCAGCCGAGCAGGGGTGACTGAAGCTTTCTTT. It encodes CASSRAGVTEAFF.

This clone was found a few times. The chain has TRBV7-2 and TRBJ2-1; TRBD2 is a possible D gene (5 bases). Germline loops: CDR1 SGHTA, CDR2 FQGNSA. The V and J ends lost 5 bases and 0 bases respectively, with 11 bases between them. CDR3 length equals 15 residues. CDR3 region: CASSPQRTSYNEQFF. Here the CDR3 DNA reads TGTGCCAGCAGCCCCCAGCGGACCTCCTACAATGAGCAGTTCTTC.

This clone was seen only a few times. CDR3 nucleotide sequence: TGTGCCAGCAGCTTCTCCGAGGGAAAGACCCAGTACTTC. Amino acids: CASSFSEGKTQYF. The V gene is TRBV11-3, the J gene TRBJ2-5, with D tentatively TRBD2 (5 bases). The CDR3 contains 13 residues. V lost 3 bases to trimming and J lost 6 bases, with 11 bases between them. Germline CDR1 is SGHNT and CDR2 is YENEEA. Filled out from reference TRBV11-3 and TRBJ2-5, the complete variable domain reads EAGVVQSPRYKIIEKKQPVAFWCNPISGHNTLYWYLQNLGQGPELLIRYENEEAVDDSQLPKDRFSAERLKGVDSTLKIQPAELGDSAVYLCASSFSEGKTQYFGPGTRLLVL.

The chain has TRBV7-2 and TRBJ2-4; D is possibly TRBD2 (6 bases). CDR3 size: 16 residues. Per germline, CDR1 SGHTA and CDR2 FQGNSA. Trimming pared 2 bases from V and 1 base from J, leaving 12 bases between. The CDR3 spells CASSLTRDRAKNIQYF. CDR3 bases: TGTGCCAGCAGCTTAACGCGGGATCGTGCCAAAAACATTCAGTACTTC.

V and J are TRBV12-5 and TRBJ2-2; D gene uncertain. CDR1 is LGHNT and CDR2 is FRNRAP in the germline V gene. The CDR3 is made up of 13 amino acids. Trimming removed 2 bases at V and 2 bases at J, with 3 bases between. In DNA form, the CDR3 reads TGTGCTAGTGGTTTGCGTAACACCGGGGAGCTGTTTTTT. As protein: CASGLRNTGELFF.

The sample holds a few counts of this clone. This rearrangement joins TRBV20-1 to TRBJ1-5; D is unresolved. Trimming cost V 6 bases and J 7 bases, with 10 bases left between them. Germline V gene sequence: CDR1 DFQATT, CDR2 SNEGSKA (reference sequence). The CDR3 has 11 residues. The chain's CDR3 is CSASHGQPQHF. In nucleotides, the CDR3 is TGCAGTGCCTCCCACGGACAGCCCCAGCATTTT.

The table lists this clone with a few counts. This rearrangement joins TRBV7-2 to TRBJ2-7; TRBD2 aligns across 13 bases. Germline V gene data show CDR1 as SGHTA and CDR2 as FQGNSA. Germline trimming cut 8 bases from V and 4 bases from J; bases unmatched to any gene: 5. CDR3 length: 14 amino acids. This CDR3 is CASGTTSGGYEQYF. DNA for the CDR3: TGTGCCAGCGGGACGACTAGCGGGGGGTACGAGCAGTACTTC.

The chain combines TRBV6-6 with TRBJ2-4; D gene unclear. V lost 2 bases and J 9 bases, leaving 5 bases between the germline ends. This CDR3 is built from 11 residues. Germline V gene sequence: CDR1 MNHNY, CDR2 SVGAGI (reference sequence). DNA for the CDR3: TGTGCCAGCAGTTACGATGGCATTCAGTACTTC. This sequence encodes CASSYDGIQYF.

As regards this clone: A junction end diverges from the germline sequence, so it may reflect a read error. The J gene is TRBJ2-1, the V gene TRBV29-1, with 9 bases matching TRBD2. Germline CDR1 is SQVTM and CDR2 is ANQGSEA. The CDR3 runs to 14 residues. The CDR3 nucleotides read TGCAGCGTTAAGAGCACTAGCGGGTACAATGAGCAGCTCTTC. Protein: CSVKSTSGYNEQLF.